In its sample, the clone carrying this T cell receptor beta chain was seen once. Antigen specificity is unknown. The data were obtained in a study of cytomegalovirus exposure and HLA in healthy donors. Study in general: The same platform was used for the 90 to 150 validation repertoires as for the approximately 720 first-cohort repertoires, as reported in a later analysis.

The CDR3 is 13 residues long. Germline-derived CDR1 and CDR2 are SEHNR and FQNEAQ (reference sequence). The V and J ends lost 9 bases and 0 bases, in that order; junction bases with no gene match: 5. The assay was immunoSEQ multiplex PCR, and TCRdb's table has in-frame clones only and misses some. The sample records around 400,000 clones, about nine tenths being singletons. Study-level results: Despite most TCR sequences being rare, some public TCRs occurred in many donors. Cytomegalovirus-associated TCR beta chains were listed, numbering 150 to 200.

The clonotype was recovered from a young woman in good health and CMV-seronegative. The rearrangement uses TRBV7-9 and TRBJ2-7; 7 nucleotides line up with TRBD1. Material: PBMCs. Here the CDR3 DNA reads TGTGCCAGTGAAGGGGACAGCTCCTACGAGCAGTACTTC. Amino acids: CASEGDSSYEQYF. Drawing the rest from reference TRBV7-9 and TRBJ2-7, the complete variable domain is DTGVSQNPRHKITKRGQNVTFRCDPISEHNRLYWYRQTLGQGPEFLTYFQNEAQLEKSRLLSDRFSAERPKGSFSTLEIQRTEQGDSAMYLCASEGDSSYEQYFGPGTRLTVT.